This TCR beta chain emerged from a study of shared clonotypes between healthy human individuals. Sequencing was performed with immunoSEQ multiplex PCR; in TCRdb, only in-frame clones are kept and a portion is missing. The sample has some 2,500,000 clones, under 95% seen once; the top ten hold approximately 0.37%. Findings of the study overall: Naive subsets usually exceeded memory subsets in estimated richness.

In regard to this clone: Antigen unknown.

The receptor was isolated from a young man in good health. Some clones in this sample may be carry-over from other donors' samples. Sample: naive CD4+ T cells from PBMCs. Documented subset: CD45RA+ positively selected.

In DNA form, the CDR3 reads TGTGCCAGCAGCCAGCATTACTCGGACGGGCTCTACGAGCAGTACTTC. Amino acid sequence: CASSQHYSDGLYEQYF. The chain combines TRBV27 with TRBJ2-7; D call uncertain. The germline gives CDR1 MNHEY, CDR2 SMNVEV (reference sequence). The V gene lost 6 bases and the J gene lost 3 bases, with 21 bases spanning the gap. The length of the CDR3 is 16 residues.